The clone carrying this T cell receptor beta chain showed up just a few times. Its antigen is not identified. Documented treatment: oral pan-JAK inhibitor, 5-10 mg twice daily. The record originates from a study of CD8+ T cells in alopecia areata. Study results and limitations: Researchers report lesional scalp, most notably alopecia totalis/universalis, outstripped normal scalp in clonality. On tofacitinib, scalp and blood still held many of the expanded lesional clones. Alphabeta T cells residing in normal skin are also sequenced in scalp samples.

Germline V CDR1 and CDR2: SNHLY, FYNNEI. The CDR3 consists of 12 residues. Trimming cost V 7 bases and J 6 bases, with 12 bases left between them. cDNA reverse transcribed from extracted RNA served as the sequencing template. Data came from immunoSEQ multiplex PCR; TCRdb stores just in-frame clones and leaves some out. There are about 76,000 clones in the sample; roughly 28% occur only once, and under 15% lies in the top ten. The sequence was collected from a human donor with alopecia areata. The source material was CD8+ T cells sorted from blood, sampled at week 4, from a patient treated with tofacitinib. The chain recombines TRBV2 with TRBJ2-5; D unresolved. The CDR3 loop is CASNDRSQTQYF. The DNA of the CDR3 is TGTGCCAGCAATGATCGGTCACAGACCCAGTACTTC. Together with reference TRBV2 and TRBJ2-5, the CDR3 gives the full variable domain: EPEVTQTPSHQVTQMGQEVILRCVPISNHLYFYWYRQILGQKVEFLVSFYNNEISEKSEIFDDQFSVERPDGSNFTLKIRSTKLEDSAMYFCASNDRSQTQYFGPGTRLLVL.